The clone carrying this TCR beta chain appeared once. Its antigen remains unidentified. This entry comes from a study of CD8 T cells in ankylosing spondylitis. With molecular barcodes, quantitative 5'-RACE was used to make the TCR beta libraries. TCRdb analysed the 5' RACE reads with MiXCR anew, one entry per CDR3 protein. This table holds about 36,000 distinct CDR3 sequences, about an eighth found once. Overall study findings and caveats: The authors reported significant enrichment of disease-linked clones in matched ankylosing spondylitis synovial fluid. Some motif variants were previously reported in reactive arthritis synovial fluid and blood.

This sequence originates from a male donor with ankylosing spondylitis. Specimen: synovial fluid, either unsorted or a sorted T cell fraction (not recorded which).

The CDR3 loop reads CAISEGVRTGELFF. The CDR3 nucleotides read TGTGCCATCAGTGAGGGGGTGAGGACCGGGGAGCTGTTTTTT. The chain recombines TRBV10-3 with TRBJ2-2; no clear D. The germline CDR1 and CDR2 sequences are ENHRY and SYGVKD. Trimming pared 2 bases from V and 5 bases from J, leaving 9 bases between. There are 14 residues in the CDR3.